The rows below give T cell receptor beta chains drawn from one sample of a study of human T cells and chemical hapten exposure. TCRdb reprocessed the RACE reads via MiXCR and lists one record per CDR3 protein. The sample has approximately 84,000 distinct CDR3 sequences; 9.5% to 13% are singletons. The source material was whole blood, sampled in connection with sensitization to the hapten diphenylcyclopropenone (DPC). The receptors here all came from a woman aged 25 to 45 with alopecia areata. Some clones in this sample may be carry-over from other donors' samples. CDR3s include the opening cysteine and the closing phenylalanine or tryptophan. A D gene is named only where the DNA matches it firmly. The listing skips clone size in some rows; elsewhere it reads once, few, many or a size class.

CDR3nt | CDR3aa | abundance | j_gene | d_gene | v_gene | len
TGTGCCAGCAGCTATAGTGGACAGGGGCATTCACCCCTCCACTTT | CASSYSGQGHSPLHF | NA | TRBJ1-6 | TRBD1 | TRBV7-9 | 15
TGCAGTGCTAGAGATGCGGCGGGGGGCACCACTTACAATGAGCAGTTCTTC | CSARDAAGGTTYNEQFF | many | TRBJ2-1 | TRBD2 | TRBV20-1 | 17
TGTGCCAGTAGTGGGACGGACAGGGGGCTACGCGAGCAGTACTTC | CASSGTDRGLREQYF | many | TRBJ2-7 | TRBD1 | TRBV19 | 15
TGTGCCAGCTCACCAGCCCCAGGGGTTTTCCCCCTCCACTTT | CASSPAPGVFPLHF | many | TRBJ1-6 | NA | TRBV18 | 14
TGTGCCAGCAGTTTAGCAGTGGGGGTATCTGAAGCTTTCTTT | CASSLAVGVSEAFF | many | TRBJ1-1 | NA | TRBV12-3/TRBV12-4 | 14
TGTGCCAGCAGCCCCCGGACAGGCCTCAATCAGCCCCAGCATTTT | CASSPRTGLNQPQHF | NA | TRBJ1-5 | TRBD1 | TRBV7-8 | 15
TGTGCCAGTAGTATACGCGCAGGGGCGGGGGACGAGCAGTACTTC | CASSIRAGAGDEQYF | few | TRBJ2-7 | NA | TRBV19 | 15
TGTGCCAGCACCCACGGGCTAGCGGGAGTATTGGAGACCCAGTACTTC | CASTHGLAGVLETQYF | many | TRBJ2-5 | TRBD2 | TRBV12-3/TRBV12-4 | 16
TGTGCCAGCAGGAGGGGATTGACGAACACTGAAGCTTTCTTT | CASRRGLTNTEAFF | many | TRBJ1-1 | NA | TRBV6-2/TRBV6-3 | 14
TGTGCCAGTAGTGAAAGACATAAATCCTCCTACGAGCAGTACTTC | CASSERHKSSYEQYF | many | TRBJ2-7 | NA | TRBV19 | 15
TGCAGTGCTAGCGGCACTGAAGCTTTCTTT | CSASGTEAFF | NA | TRBJ1-1 | NA | TRBV20-1 | 10
TGTGCCAGCAACTTAAGGGGGGGCCTTAATCAGCCCCAGCATTTT | CASNLRGGLNQPQHF | NA | TRBJ1-5 | NA | TRBV12-3/TRBV12-4 | 15
TGTGCCAGCAGCTTATATTTCGGCGACAGGGCGGTGGGGTCAACCAACACCGGGGAGCTGTTTTTT | CASSLYFGDRAVGSTNTGELFF | NA | TRBJ2-2 | TRBD1 | TRBV7-9 | 22
TGTGCCAGCAGCCCCGGCAGGAGAGGAACCTACGAGCAGTACTTC | CASSPGRRGTYEQYF | many | TRBJ2-7 | NA | TRBV28 | 15
TGTGCCAGCAGCTCCCGTAGGGCATGGGTTGCCGAGCAGTACTTC | CASSSRRAWVAEQYF | NA | TRBJ2-7 | NA | TRBV11-2 | 15
TGTGCCAGCAGATTAGCGGGGGGCCAATCCTTC | CASRLAGGQSF | few | TRBJ2-1 | TRBD2 | TRBV6-2/TRBV6-3 | 11
TGCGCCGGCCGAAGAGGGACAGGGGACGAGCAGTACTTC | CAGRRGTGDEQYF | many | TRBJ2-7 | TRBD1 | TRBV10-2 | 13
TGTGCCAGCATCAAAGCCGCAGGAAGGGACTATGGCTACACCTTC | CASIKAAGRDYGYTF | many | TRBJ1-2 | NA | TRBV6-2/TRBV6-3 | 15
TGTGCCAGCACCTGGGGGGGACGCGTCACCGGGGAGCTGTTTTTT | CASTWGGRVTGELFF | NA | TRBJ2-2 | TRBD2 | TRBV3-1 | 15
TGTGCCAGCTTACACCCCGGCACCCCATTTACTGAAGCTTTCTTT | CASLHPGTPFTEAFF | few | TRBJ1-1 | NA | TRBV6-5 | 15
TGTGCCAGCAGCTTATCGACAGGGAACACTGAAGCTTTCTTT | CASSLSTGNTEAFF | few | TRBJ1-1 | NA | TRBV7-8 | 14
TGTGCCAGCAGCTTAGTAAATATGGGCCTAGAAGCTTTCTTT | CASSLVNMGLEAFF | NA | TRBJ1-1 | NA | TRBV7-2 | 14
TGCGCCAGCAGCGGCGGGACTAGCGGTTACAATGAGCAGTTCTTC | CASSGGTSGYNEQFF | NA | TRBJ2-1 | TRBD2 | TRBV5-1 | 15
TGTGCCAGCAGCTTACACCCGGGTTGGGAGCAGTACTTC | CASSLHPGWEQYF | NA | TRBJ2-7 | NA | TRBV11-2 | 13
TGCGCCAGCAGCTTGGGACTGGGCACAGATACGCAGTATTTT | CASSLGLGTDTQYF | many | TRBJ2-3 | NA | TRBV5-1 | 14
TGTGCCAGCAGTTTGCAGGGTGGGGGTTCTGAAGCTTTCTTT | CASSLQGGGSEAFF | many | TRBJ1-1 | NA | TRBV28 | 14
TGTGCCAGTAGTATAGCCTTGGCCTCGTTGTCGGAAGCTTTCTTT | CASSIALASLSEAFF | few | TRBJ1-1 | NA | TRBV19 | 15
TGTGCCAGCACCCAGTCAGGGGGCTATGGCTACACCTTC | CASTQSGGYGYTF | NA | TRBJ1-2 | TRBD1 | TRBV28 | 13
TGCAGCGTGAGAGGCGGGAGAGACAATGAGCAGTTCTTC | CSVRGGRDNEQFF | many | TRBJ2-1 | TRBD2 | TRBV29-1 | 13
TGTGCCACCACCCCCGAGAGGGATTCACCCCTCCACTTT | CATTPERDSPLHF | many | TRBJ1-6 | NA | TRBV10-3 | 13
TGCAGTGCTAGCTTGGCCGGGCCGGACGAGCAGTACTTC | CSASLAGPDEQYF | many | TRBJ2-7 | NA | TRBV20-1 | 13
TGTGCCAGTACCGCCAACGGGGAGAGCACAGATACGCAGTATTTT | CASTANGESTDTQYF | many | TRBJ2-3 | NA | TRBV19 | 15
TGTGCCAGCAGCTTTGGGCAGTCTAATGAAAAACTGTTTTTT | CASSFGQSNEKLFF | few | TRBJ1-4 | NA | TRBV7-2 | 14
TGCAGCGTTTCCCAGGGGGCAGAAGGCTACACCTTC | CSVSQGAEGYTF | NA | TRBJ1-2 | TRBD1 | TRBV29-1 | 12
TGTGCCACCAGTGACCCCGGACGGCTACAAGAGACCCAGTACTTC | CATSDPGRLQETQYF | few | TRBJ2-5 | NA | TRBV24-1 | 15
TGCAGCGTGAGAATTACAGGGTATCGATCCGGGGAGCTGTTTTTT | CSVRITGYRSGELFF | NA | TRBJ2-2 | NA | TRBV29-1 | 15
TGTGCCAGCAGGAGCCTTATAAACTATGGCTACACCTTC | CASRSLINYGYTF | NA | TRBJ1-2 | NA | TRBV6-5 | 13
TGTGCCAGCAGCCGGGGGGGCCAGGCGGCAGATACGCAGTATTTT | CASSRGGQAADTQYF | many | TRBJ2-3 | TRBD2 | TRBV12-3/TRBV12-4 | 15
TGCAGTGCTAGATTCGGTCCCTACACCTTC | CSARFGPYTF | many | TRBJ1-2 | NA | TRBV20-1 | 10
TGTGCCAGCAGGACCCACGAAGCGGGACAGATTGTCCAAGAGACCCAGTACTTC | CASRTHEAGQIVQETQYF | NA | TRBJ2-5 | NA | TRBV9 | 18
TGTGCCAGCAGCTTGGACAGGGGTGGATGGCAGTTCTTC | CASSLDRGGWQFF | many | TRBJ2-1 | TRBD1 | TRBV11-2 | 13
TGTGCCAGCAGTTACTTGGCAGGGAGAGAGCAGTACTTC | CASSYLAGREQYF | few | TRBJ2-7 | NA | TRBV6-2/TRBV6-3 | 13
TGTGCCAGCAGCCCGACTAGTCGCGAGCAGTTCTTC | CASSPTSREQFF | NA | TRBJ2-1 | NA | TRBV7-2 | 12
TGTGCCAGCAGCCAAGAATCCCCTAGCGGCTACAATGAGCAGTTCTTC | CASSQESPSGYNEQFF | NA | TRBJ2-1 | TRBD2 | TRBV4-2 | 16
TGCAGCGGGCTGACAGATACGCAGTATTTT | CSGLTDTQYF | NA | TRBJ2-3 | NA | TRBV29-1 | 10
TGTGCCACCAGCAGAGACCGGACAGATGAAAAACTGTTTTTT | CATSRDRTDEKLFF | few | TRBJ1-4 | NA | TRBV15 | 14
TGTGCCAGCAGCCTCCTGACTGGAGGGAGCACAGATACGCAGTATTTT | CASSLLTGGSTDTQYF | few | TRBJ2-3 | NA | TRBV14 | 16
TGTGCCAGCAGTTACTCGACGGTCGACCATACGCAGTATTTT | CASSYSTVDHTQYF | NA | TRBJ2-3 | NA | TRBV6-2/TRBV6-3 | 14